This TCR beta chain originates from a study of human T cells and chemical hapten exposure. The junction had 9 bases not matched to a gene; V was cut back by 0 bases and J by 4 bases. The CDR3 is 17 amino acids. Germline-derived CDR1 and CDR2 are KGHSH and LQKENI. Noted time point: patch test 2, 6 weeks after DPC sensitization. Treatment reported: therapeutic diphenylcyclopropenone sensitization with weekly scalp DPC. The study drew its donors from alopecia patients who were 18 to 70 years old and suitable for DPC. Each CDR3 protein gets one entry after TCRdb re-called the RACE reads with MiXCR. This table holds just over 350,000 distinct CDR3 sequences, around 6% found once.

This TCR came from a woman under 30 with alopecia areata. Some clones in this sample may be carry-over from other donors' samples. The source material was whole blood, sampled in connection with sensitization to the hapten diphenylcyclopropenone (DPC). The chain joins TRBV18 to TRBJ2-1; 7 nucleotides align to TRBD1. The CDR3 spells CASSPPQNRGFYNEQFF. In nucleotides, the CDR3 is TGTGCCAGCTCACCACCCCAGAACAGGGGTTTTTACAATGAGCAGTTCTTC.